Listed below are T cell receptor beta chains from one sample, sequenced in a study of T cells after yellow fever vaccination. MiXCR, run by TCRdb on the 5' RACE reads, gives a single entry per CDR3 protein. Here the sample spans hundreds of thousands of distinct CDR3 sequences, around 4% being singletons. The sample consisted of PBMCs, taken on the day of the yellow fever booster vaccination. Receptor source: a man younger than 35 who received the YFV17D yellow fever vaccine. CDR3s include the opening cysteine and the closing phenylalanine or tryptophan. Fields, in order: CDR3 length, D gene, clone size, J gene, V gene, CDR3 DNA, CDR3 protein. The D gene is left open where the match is weak. The size of a clone is reported for some rows only, either as once, few or many, or as a class for expanded clones.

12,TRBD1,-,TRBJ2-5,TRBV10-3,TGTGCCACAAGACAGGGGCAAGAGACCCAGTACTTC,CATRQGQETQYF
13,-,-,TRBJ2-1,TRBV19,TGTGCCAGTAGTATAGGTCGGAGCCGGGAGCAGTTCTTC,CASSIGRSREQFF
18,TRBD1,many,TRBJ2-3,TRBV7-2,TGTGCCAGCAGCTTAAAGGGACAGGGGGCCTACGGGGCAGATACGCAGTATTTT,CASSLKGQGAYGADTQYF
14,-,few,TRBJ2-2,TRBV11-3,TGTGCCAGCAGCTTGTACGCGAACACCGGGGAGCTGTTTTTT,CASSLYANTGELFF
16,-,many,TRBJ2-5,TRBV7-3,TGTGCCAGCAGCCCCACAGGGGGGGGATACCAAGAGACCCAGTACTTC,CASSPTGGGYQETQYF
13,-,many,TRBJ1-1,TRBV20-1,TGCAGTGCTAGGAAAGTAGGGTTAACTGAAGCTTTCTTT,CSARKVGLTEAFF
16,TRBD1,many,TRBJ1-2,TRBV7-9,TGTGCCAGCAGCTTATCGGGTCAGGGGGCGAGAGGCGGCTACACCTTC,CASSLSGQGARGGYTF
14,-,many,TRBJ2-5,TRBV29-1,TGCAGCGTTGCCTCAGGGCCTACAGAAGAGACCCAGTACTTC,CSVASGPTEETQYF
13,-,many,TRBJ1-1,TRBV2,TGTGCCAGCAGTGCTGACAGTAACACTGAAGCTTTCTTT,CASSADSNTEAFF
14,-,many,TRBJ2-5,TRBV7-2,TGTGCCAGCAGCTTAGTGGGGGTTTCTAAGACCCAGTACTTC,CASSLVGVSKTQYF
13,-,many,TRBJ1-3,TRBV29-1,TGCAGCGTTGGGACCGCCTCTGGAAACACCATATATTTT,CSVGTASGNTIYF
13,TRBD2,many,TRBJ2-1,TRBV28,TGTGCCAGCAGTTACCCGGGGGGGCGTCAACGGTTCTTC,CASSYPGGRQRFF
15,TRBD2,many,TRBJ2-2,TRBV6-2/TRBV6-3,TGTGCCAGCAGTCGCGGGGGTACAAACACCGGGGAGCTGTTTTTT,CASSRGGTNTGELFF
15,-,many,TRBJ2-3,TRBV5-1,TGCGCCAGCAGCTTGTTCGGGGGCGGCACAGATACGCAGTATTTT,CASSLFGGGTDTQYF
18,-,few,TRBJ1-4,TRBV19,TGTGCCAGACAAGCGGACAGCTCACCTCATGCAACTAATGAAAAACTGTTTTTT,CARQADSSPHATNEKLFF
16,-,many,TRBJ2-4,TRBV5-1,TGCGCCAGCAGCTTGGGAAATGACGTAGCCAAAAACATTCAGTACTTC,CASSLGNDVAKNIQYF
16,TRBD1,many,TRBJ2-3,TRBV5-1,TGCGCCAGCAGCTTTGGGACAGTTCCTAGCACAGATACGCAGTATTTT,CASSFGTVPSTDTQYF
14,-,many,TRBJ2-3,TRBV4-3,TGCGCCAGCAGCCAAGATACGCGCCCGGGTACGCAGTATTTT,CASSQDTRPGTQYF
12,-,many,TRBJ2-4,TRBV3-1,TGTGCCAGCAGCCAAGATTCTGGCATTCAGTACTTC,CASSQDSGIQYF
14,-,-,TRBJ1-1,TRBV5-4,TGTGCCAGCAGCTCCCTCGACGGGAGCTCTGAAGCTTTCTTT,CASSSLDGSSEAFF
17,-,-,TRBJ2-1,TRBV11-2,TGTGCCAGCAGCTTAAAGGTGGGACTCCAAGTCCTAGGTGAGCAGTTCTTC,CASSLKVGLQVLGEQFF
13,-,many,TRBJ1-2,TRBV7-6,TGTGCCAGCAGCCCGACCGACAAAGGAGGCTACACCTTC,CASSPTDKGGYTF
15,TRBD2,many,TRBJ2-2,TRBV5-1,TGCGCCAGCGGGAGGGCTAGCGGATACACCGGGGAGCTGTTTTTT,CASGRASGYTGELFF
13,-,many,TRBJ1-1,TRBV20-1,TGCAGTGCTAGAGTGCCCCTGAACACTGAAGCTTTCTTT,CSARVPLNTEAFF
15,-,-,TRBJ1-3,TRBV4-3,TGCGCCAGCAGCCAAGATCGGTGGGGCGCCGACACCATATATTTT,CASSQDRWGADTIYF
14,TRBD1,many,TRBJ1-2,TRBV20-1,TGCAGTGCTAGAGTTCAGGGGGGCATCGAAGGCTACACCTTC,CSARVQGGIEGYTF
15,-,many,TRBJ1-2,TRBV7-2,TGTGCCAGCAGCTTAGCACAGTTCAGGGACTATGGCTACACCTTC,CASSLAQFRDYGYTF
15,TRBD1,few,TRBJ1-6,TRBV6-6,TGTGCCAGCAGCCGGGACAGAAGATACGATTCACCCCTCCACTTT,CASSRDRRYDSPLHF
14,-,few,TRBJ2-7,TRBV12-3/TRBV12-4,TGTGCCAGCAGATTGTCCGGCTTCTCCTACGAGCAGTACTTC,CASRLSGFSYEQYF
16,TRBD2,many,TRBJ2-3,TRBV7-6,TGTGCCAGCAGCGCCCGTAGCGGGGGGACCACAGATACGCAGTATTTT,CASSARSGGTTDTQYF
14,-,many,TRBJ2-5,TRBV7-8,TGTGCCAGCAGCCCGCACGGGAGTGAGGAGACCCAGTACTTC,CASSPHGSEETQYF
15,-,-,TRBJ2-1,TRBV14,TGTGCCAGCAGCAAACTAGGGGTACTCTACAATGAGCAGTTCTTC,CASSKLGVLYNEQFF
14,TRBD2,-,TRBJ2-1,TRBV7-3,TGTGCCAGCAGCCCTGGGGGGGTTTTCGATGAGCAGTTCTTC,CASSPGGVFDEQFF
13,-,few,TRBJ1-2,TRBV4-1,TGCGCCAGCAGCCATCCACAGGTGGAGGGCTACACCTTC,CASSHPQVEGYTF
12,-,-,TRBJ2-3,TRBV20-1,TGCAGTGCTAGCGGGGGGCCGGATACGCAGTATTTT,CSASGGPDTQYF
15,-,few,TRBJ2-6,TRBV4-3,TGCGCCAGCAGCCAGTGGACCTCTGGGGCCAACGTCCTGACTTTC,CASSQWTSGANVLTF
16,-,many,TRBJ2-1,TRBV20-1,TGCAGTGCTAGAGCTTTAGGGGGACTCCATTACAATGAGCAGTTCTTC,CSARALGGLHYNEQFF
14,TRBD2,few,TRBJ2-3,TRBV4-1,TGCGCCAGCAGCCACCCTAGCGGGGGGGCAGGGCAGTATTTT,CASSHPSGGAGQYF
17,TRBD2,many,TRBJ2-3,TRBV7-2,TGTGCCAGCAGCTTTGGACTAGCGGGGGGCCGTGGAGATACGCAGTATTTT,CASSFGLAGGRGDTQYF
14,-,few,TRBJ2-5,TRBV27,TGTGCCAGCAGTTTATTTGCCAAGCGGGAGACCCAGTACTTC,CASSLFAKRETQYF
14,-,-,TRBJ1-5,TRBV2,TGTGCCAGCCAACCGGGGAACCGAAATCAGCCCCAGCATTTT,CASQPGNRNQPQHF
14,-,few,TRBJ2-3,TRBV10-3,TGTGCCATCAGTGGGGCGGTACCCGAGGATACGCAGTATTTT,CAISGAVPEDTQYF
15,-,-,TRBJ1-4,TRBV6-5,TGTGCCAGCAGTTACTCGTTTGGCGGAGAGGAAAAACTGTTTTTT,CASSYSFGGEEKLFF
15,-,many,TRBJ2-2,TRBV5-1,TGCGCCAGCAGCGTCACCGCAGGGTTAGCCGGGGAGCTGTTTTTT,CASSVTAGLAGELFF
15,-,-,TRBJ2-7,TRBV14,TGTGCCAGCAGCCAAGATAGCACACCTCAACGCGAGCAGTACTTC,CASSQDSTPQREQYF
14,TRBD1,many,TRBJ2-7,TRBV5-1,TGCGCCAGCAGCCCGACAGGGAACACCTACGAGCAGTACTTC,CASSPTGNTYEQYF
17,-,many,TRBJ1-3,TRBV5-4,TGTGCCAGCAGCTTGGCCCTTATCGGGAGCTCTGGAAACACCATATATTTT,CASSLALIGSSGNTIYF
14,TRBD1,few,TRBJ1-5,TRBV7-2,TGTGCCAGCAGCCCAACGACAGGGCATCAGCCCCAGCATTTT,CASSPTTGHQPQHF
17,-,many,TRBJ2-6,TRBV7-6,TGTGCCAGCAGCCCCTTCCAGGGGATATCTGGGGCCAACGTCCTGACTTTC,CASSPFQGISGANVLTF
14,-,few,TRBJ1-2,TRBV5-1,TGCGCCAGCAACTTCCCGGGAATGGAATCCAGCTACACCTTC,CASNFPGMESSYTF
15,TRBD2,many,TRBJ2-7,TRBV7-2,TGTGCCAGCAGCACGGGACTAGCTCAGTCCTACGAGCAGTACTTC,CASSTGLAQSYEQYF
13,-,few,TRBJ2-4,TRBV7-2,TGTGCCAGCAGCTTAGTAACCAAAAACATTCAGTACTTC,CASSLVTKNIQYF
12,TRBD1,-,TRBJ2-2,TRBV7-2,TGTGGACAGGGACCACTCACCGGGGAGCTGTTTTTT,CGQGPLTGELFF
14,TRBD1,-,TRBJ2-1,TRBV24-1,TGTGCCACCACTGACGGACAGGGAAACAATGAGCAGTTCTTC,CATTDGQGNNEQFF
15,TRBD1,many,TRBJ2-7,TRBV27,TGTGCCAGCAGTTTACAAGGACAGGGGGTGTACGAGCAGTACTTC,CASSLQGQGVYEQYF
12,-,many,TRBJ1-5,TRBV15,TGTGCCACCAGCAGAGATAATCAGCCCCAGCATTTT,CATSRDNQPQHF
15,TRBD2,-,TRBJ2-7,TRBV11-2,TGTGCCAGCAGCTTAATAGCGGGGTCGTCCTACGAGCAGTACTTC,CASSLIAGSSYEQYF
14,-,few,TRBJ2-5,TRBV6-2/TRBV6-3,TGTGCCAGCAGTTCCTCTAGCGTCGGGGAGACCCAGTACTTC,CASSSSSVGETQYF
15,TRBD2,many,TRBJ2-3,TRBV20-1,TGCAGTGCTAGACCCCTAGCGGGGGTAACAGATACGCAGTATTTT,CSARPLAGVTDTQYF